This T cell receptor beta chain was found in a study of blood T cell repertoires in COVID-19 (dated by TCRdb to the early 2020s). Background for the entire study: Samples covering the acute and convalescent phases of COVID-19 were provided by collaborators in the United States, Italy and Spain. Deeply sampled blood TCRbeta repertoires from subjects exposed to, actively infected with, or recovered from COVID-19 were included in the dataset. The repertoires were released in a freely available public database intended as a resource for research on the immune response to SARS-CoV-2. Where available, HLA class I and class II types were obtained from metadata supplied by the sample provider rather than from assay-based typing. The samples were drawn from the first 160 participants of the ongoing ImmuneRACE study and from under 1,500 subjects provided by 6 global collaborators. The material from the prospective study consisted of cDNA or gDNA derived from T cells, B-cell-depleted T cells, or PBMCs. A de-identified subject ID, COVID-19 status, age in years and sex were almost always included in the sample metadata. Paper-wide results and their limitations: How much clinical and demographic metadata was included differed by source and by participant, and the metadata was provided uncurated.

Another Seattle source contributed samples from volunteer blood donors who had recovered from COVID-19. Each collaborating institution followed its own protocols to collect whole blood in K2EDTA tubes. Collaborator samples were shipped for TCRbeta analysis as frozen whole blood, isolated PBMCs, or DNA extracted from either sample type. TCRbeta CDR3 regions were amplified from genomic DNA using the immunoSEQ Assay, a bias-controlled multiplex PCR. The original pipeline was this. Within the assay, amplification of reference gene primers was used to estimate how many nucleated cells each sample contained. To quantify the absolute abundance of each unique TCRbeta CDR3 rearrangement, sequence reads were collapsed and filtered. For each sample, productive Simpson clonality was calculated as the square root of Simpson's diversity index across productive rearrangements. TCRdb mirrors the immuneACCESS table, restricted to in-frame sequences. Some clones are absent from its copies; in checked studies, under half trace to an unresolved V gene, and the reason for the others is unknown. The DNA gave D and trimming, while V, J and clone size come from that table. For this sample there are hundreds of thousands of clones; around 90% appear just once. The top ten hold about 7% of the sample.

The germline V gene supplies CDR1 SGHAT and CDR2 FQNNGV. V is clipped by 4 bases and J by 5 bases, and the sequence between their germline boundaries is 21 bases long. The CDR3 contains 16 residues, cysteine and phenylalanine counted. This entry keeps only the CDR3 DNA: 48 bases, framed from base 1. About this clone: The antigen it binds to is not known. Per-base quality was not reported, and no clone a single base away is much larger than it.

Sample: peripheral blood. This chain is built from TRBV11-2 and TRBJ2-7, and the D gene may be TRBD1, 5 bases matching. The receptor's source is a man aged 60-69 years who had recovered from COVID-19. CDR3 region: CASSSPSRGFVHEQYF. The sequence in DNA is TGTGCCAGCAGCTCCCCCTCAAGGGGTTTCGTCCACGAGCAGTACTTC.